The sequence of this T cell receptor beta chain was determined in a study of blood T cell repertoires in COVID-19. The V end was cut by 5 bases, the J end by 4 bases, with 14 bases between. Germline V CDR1 and CDR2: LNHDA, SQIVND (reference sequence). The length of the CDR3 is 15 residues. Per the original data handling: From reference gene primer amplification, estimates of nucleated cell counts were derived. Produced via immunoSEQ multiplex PCR; TCRdb's table is partial and in-frame only. That table gives V, J and clone size, and the DNA gave D and trimming. In the table there are about 210,000 clones, more than 70% of which are singletons.

The chain combines TRBV19 with TRBJ2-2; no clear D. The sequencing sample was made of peripheral blood. This clonotype was obtained from a man aged 50 to 59 with active or convalescent COVID-19. In DNA, the CDR3 is TGTGCCAGTAGTGCTAGGTTTAGAACCACCGGGGAGCTGTTTTTT. Translated, it gives CASSARFRTTGELFF.